This TCR beta chain appears in the sequencing data of a study of post-analysis software for immune sequencing data. CDR1 SGDLS and CDR2 YYNGEE come from the germline V gene. The V end lost 4 bases, the J end lost 1 base, and 12 bases lay between the germline ends. This CDR3 is 14 amino acids long. Unique molecular identifiers had been added to the TCR beta cDNA libraries. Via MiXCR, TCRdb re-called the PCR reads, giving one row per CDR3 protein. The table records 750,000 to 950,000 distinct CDR3 sequences, about half of them present only once. Study-level results: TRBV5-6, TRBV5-1 and TRBV20-1 belonged to a set of a few TRBV segments that were more frequent in patients than controls.

This clonotype was seen a few times. Its antigen is unidentified. The receptor's source is a girl aged 5 to 17 with multiple sclerosis. Sequencing input: blood. The chain recombines TRBV9 with TRBJ2-7; no clear D. For the CDR3, the DNA is TGTGCCAGCAGCTCCTCAGTGGGGTCCTACGAGCAGTACTTC. It encodes CASSSSVGSYEQYF.